A selection of T cell receptor beta chains follows, all from one sample in a study of Graves' ophthalmopathy and Graves' hyperthyroidism. TCRdb re-derived calls from the multiplex PCR reads in MiXCR, one entry per CDR3 protein. The profile shows 1 million to 1.3 million distinct CDR3 sequences, about 35% of them singletons. Sequencing was carried out using peripheral blood or thyroid tissue (not recorded which). The receptors derive from an adult man with Graves' hyperthyroidism. Both conserved end residues are part of each CDR3. A D gene is named only where the DNA matches it firmly. Rows may omit the clone size; those that give it use once, few, many or a size class.

J gene,V gene,D gene,clone size,CDR3 DNA,CDR3 protein
TRBJ2-2,TRBV15,.,many,TGTGCCACCAGCGGTCGCGGGGCGAACACCGGGGAGCTGTTTTTT,CATSGRGANTGELFF
TRBJ1-4,TRBV7-2,TRBD1,.,TGTGCCAGCAAAATAAAGGGGGCAGGCCGAAATGAAAAACTGTTTTTT,CASKIKGAGRNEKLFF
TRBJ2-2,TRBV19,.,many,TGTGCCAGTAGGCGCCCTGGACTGGCCGGGGAGCTGTTTTTT,CASRRPGLAGELFF
TRBJ1-4,TRBV2,TRBD1,.,TGTGCCAGCAATTACAGGGGTGCAACTAATGAAAAACTGTTTTTT,CASNYRGATNEKLFF
TRBJ1-1,TRBV6-2/TRBV6-3,.,.,TGTGCCAGCAGTTACTCGATCGTCATGACAGCGAACACTGAAGCTTTCTTT,CASSYSIVMTANTEAFF
TRBJ1-1,TRBV7-6,.,.,TGTGCCAGCAGCTATTATGGGGGCTGGGCGAACACTGAAGCTTTCTTT,CASSYYGGWANTEAFF
TRBJ1-5,TRBV15,.,.,TGTGCCACCAGCAGCTTAGGAGGGAGCAATCAGCCCCAGCATTTT,CATSSLGGSNQPQHF
TRBJ1-1,TRBV10-3,TRBD1,.,TGTGCCATCAGTGACCAAGGACAGGGCTTCCCTCAGAACACTGAAGCTTTCTTT,CAISDQGQGFPQNTEAFF
TRBJ1-2,TRBV7-2,.,many,TGTGCCAGCAGCTTAGCGCCGGTACAGCTCACAGCTAACTATGGCTACACCTTC,CASSLAPVQLTANYGYTF
TRBJ2-5,TRBV10-3,.,.,TGTGCCATCAGGAGCGGCGGGATTGCGGAGACCCAGTACTTC,CAIRSGGIAETQYF
TRBJ1-4,TRBV6-9,TRBD1,.,TGTGCCAGCAGTCTTGGACAGGCCGGTAATGAAAAACTGTTTTTT,CASSLGQAGNEKLFF
TRBJ2-3,TRBV24-1,TRBD2,once,TGTGCCACCAGTGATGTGGGAGGGAGCACAGATACGCAGTATTTT,CATSDVGGSTDTQYF
TRBJ2-3,TRBV24-1,.,.,TGTGCCACCAGTGATTCTCCGACTAGGGTAATCACAGATACGCAGTATTTT,CATSDSPTRVITDTQYF
TRBJ1-6,TRBV7-2,.,many,TGTGCCAGCAGCCGCTTTGACAGAGATAATTCACCCCTCCACTTT,CASSRFDRDNSPLHF
TRBJ2-2,TRBV10-3,.,.,TGTGCCATCAGTCTCTACACCGGGGAGCTGTTTTTT,CAISLYTGELFF
TRBJ2-7,TRBV7-3,.,.,TGTGCCAGCAGCGAGGGACGCCTCACCTACGAGCAGTACTTC,CASSEGRLTYEQYF
TRBJ2-7,TRBV7-2,TRBD1,.,TGTGCCAGCAGCGGAAACGGGACAGGCTCCTACGAGCAGTACTTC,CASSGNGTGSYEQYF
TRBJ2-5,TRBV7-7,TRBD1,once,TGTGCTTCAGCCCCGGGACAGGGCAGAGAGACCCAGTACTTC,CASAPGQGRETQYF
TRBJ1-6,TRBV12-3/TRBV12-4,TRBD1,few,TGTGCCAGCAGTCCTCAATCAGGGGGTAGTTCACCCCTCCACTTT,CASSPQSGGSSPLHF
TRBJ1-6,TRBV4-3,TRBD1,few,TGCGCCAGCAGCCAAGACGGGACAGTCAATTCACCCCTCCACTTT,CASSQDGTVNSPLHF
TRBJ2-5,TRBV29-1,.,many,TGCAGCGTTGATAGTATTACCAAAGAGACCCAGTACTTC,CSVDSITKETQYF
TRBJ2-7,TRBV20-1,.,many,TGCAGTGCTAGAGACAGGGATCTCGAGCAGTACTTC,CSARDRDLEQYF
TRBJ1-1,TRBV28,.,.,TGTGCCAGCAGTTTCCTTCTCACGGATGAAGCTTTCTTT,CASSFLLTDEAFF
TRBJ1-2,TRBV9,.,.,TGTGCCAGCAGCGTAGCGGGAGGAAGGTACACCTTC,CASSVAGGRYTF
TRBJ2-5,TRBV29-1,.,many,TGCAGCGTGAACGGACCGGTGGGAGAGACCCAGTACTTC,CSVNGPVGETQYF
TRBJ1-5,TRBV19,.,many,TGTGCCAGTAACAATGGAGGACGCAACAATCAGCCCCAGCATTTT,CASNNGGRNNQPQHF
TRBJ2-7,TRBV5-8,.,.,TGTGCCAGCAGCTACCTACTCGGCTACGAGCAGTACTTC,CASSYLLGYEQYF
TRBJ2-7,TRBV7-9,TRBD1,many,TGTGCCAGCAGCTTAGCCAGGACAGGAACCTACGAGCAGTACTTC,CASSLARTGTYEQYF
TRBJ1-6,TRBV5-1,TRBD1,many,TGCGCCAGCAGCTCGGCCGACAGGGGGCAAGGTTCACCCCTCCACTTT,CASSSADRGQGSPLHF
TRBJ1-3,TRBV12-3/TRBV12-4,.,few,TGTGCCAGCAGTAACCAGGGGACAAACACCATATATTTT,CASSNQGTNTIYF
TRBJ1-5,TRBV20-1,.,.,TGCAGTGCTGAGAGCACTCGGGACACAAATCAGCCCCAGCATTTT,CSAESTRDTNQPQHF
TRBJ2-7,TRBV7-8,.,once,TGTGCCAGCCGGCCATGGGGCGATGGCTCCTACGAGCAGTACTTC,CASRPWGDGSYEQYF
TRBJ1-2,TRBV2,TRBD1,.,TGTGCCAGCAGTGCAGGGGGCGAAAACTATGGCTACACCTTC,CASSAGGENYGYTF
TRBJ2-2,TRBV10-3,.,.,TGTGCCCGCACTACGACAGAGAACACCGGGGAGCTGTTTTTT,CARTTTENTGELFF
TRBJ1-2,TRBV4-3,.,many,TGCGCCAGCAGCCAAGATCCGGGGGCCGTGAACTATGGCTACACCTTC,CASSQDPGAVNYGYTF
TRBJ1-1,TRBV7-9,.,few,TGTGCCAGCAGCTCGGTCAGTGGCGACACTGAAGCTTTCTTT,CASSSVSGDTEAFF
TRBJ2-7,TRBV7-9,TRBD2,many,TGTGCCAGCAGCTCCGTAGCGGGAGGCGAGCAGTACTTC,CASSSVAGGEQYF
TRBJ2-6,TRBV10-3,.,many,TGTGCCATCAGCCCCTCGGCAGGGGGGATCTCCTCTGGGGCCAACGTCCTGACTTTC,CAISPSAGGISSGANVLTF
TRBJ2-2,TRBV7-6,TRBD2,few,TGTGCCAGCAGCTTAGCAGGGAGGGGAAACACCGGGGAGCTGTTTTTT,CASSLAGRGNTGELFF
TRBJ2-2,TRBV12-3/TRBV12-4,TRBD2,.,TGTGCCAGCAGTTACTTGCCAGCGGGATACAACACCGGGGAGCTGTTTTTT,CASSYLPAGYNTGELFF
TRBJ2-6,TRBV9,TRBD1,few,TGTGCCAGCAGCGCCTCTTGGGACAGGGTCTCTAGGGCCAACGTCCTGACTTTC,CASSASWDRVSRANVLTF
TRBJ1-5,TRBV19,TRBD1,many,TGTGCCAGTAGTATGAACAGGGGTCCCAATCAGCCCCAGCATTTT,CASSMNRGPNQPQHF
TRBJ1-4,TRBV7-2,TRBD1,once,TGTGCCATCAGCCGAGACAGGGGGGCAGATGAAAAACTGTTTTTT,CAISRDRGADEKLFF